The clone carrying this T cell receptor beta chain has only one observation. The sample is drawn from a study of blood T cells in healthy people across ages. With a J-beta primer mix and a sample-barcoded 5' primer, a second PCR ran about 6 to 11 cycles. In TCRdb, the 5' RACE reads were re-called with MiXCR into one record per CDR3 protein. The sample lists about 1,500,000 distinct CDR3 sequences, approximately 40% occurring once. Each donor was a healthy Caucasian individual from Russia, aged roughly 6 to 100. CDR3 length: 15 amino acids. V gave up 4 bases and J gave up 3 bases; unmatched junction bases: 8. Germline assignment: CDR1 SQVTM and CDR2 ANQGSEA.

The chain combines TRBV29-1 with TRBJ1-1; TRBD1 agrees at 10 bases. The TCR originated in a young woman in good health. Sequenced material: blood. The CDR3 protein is CSVGGTGVSYTEAFF. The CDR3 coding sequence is TGCAGCGTTGGTGGGACAGGGGTATCGTACACTGAAGCTTTCTTT.